The clone carrying this TCR beta chain was picked up many times. Its antigen is undetermined. The iRepertoire nested amplicon-rescue multiplex PCR amplified TCR alpha and beta CDR3s from RNA. One-step reverse transcription and amplification started from about 100-400 ng of tissue mRNA or PBMC total RNA. TCRdb recomputed calls from the multiplex PCR reads with MiXCR, one row per CDR3 protein. The sample gives some 12,000 distinct CDR3 sequences, 26% of which show up once; 40% to 50% is in the top ten. This record comes from a study of glioma-infiltrating T cells. Study-wide points: Above-expected tissue-blood divergence occurred in all gliomas, most in low-grade ones. Only very few CDR3 sequences appeared in both tissue and blood.

V dropped 2 bases and J dropped 3; count of bases not matched to a gene: 6. CDR1 and CDR2 (germline): MNHEY, SVGEGT. CDR3 length equals 16 residues. The chain recombines TRBV6-2 or TRBV6-3 with TRBJ2-1; 8 bases are a match to TRBD2. Specimen: glioma tissue, nonneoplastic brain tissue, or PBMCs (not recorded which). This TCR was recovered from a human donor with low-grade glioma or glioblastoma, undergoing nonglioma brain surgery, or in good health (not recorded which). CDR3 region: CASSYRTSGSYNEQFF. For the CDR3, the DNA is TGTGCCAGCAGTTACCGAACTAGCGGAAGCTACAATGAGCAGTTCTTC.